This passage covers 29 T cell receptor beta chains from one sample sequenced in a study of a mutant IDH1 vaccine in newly diagnosed glioma. Profiling relied on immunoSEQ multiplex PCR, and the TCRdb table lists in-frame clones only, not all of them. This repertoire shows some 40,000 clones, 80% found once; its top ten account for roughly 16%. These TCRs' antigens remain unknown. As for time point: week 11, during vaccination. In every dose of vaccine, 300 ug of mutant IDH1 20-mer peptide was given alongside topical imiquimod. The material was peripheral blood mononuclear cells (PBMCs), obtained from a glioma patient whose treatment included an IDH1 peptide vaccine. The source is a woman aged 25 to 39 with glioma. Some clones in this sample may be carry-over from other donors' samples.

V is TRBV28 and J is TRBJ2-7; 12 positions match TRBD2. This CDR3 spans 15 amino acids. Germline assignment: CDR1 MDHEN and CDR2 SYDVKM. With 5 bases clipped from V and 6 bases from J, the junction kept 8 bases outside the gene matches. The CDR3 DNA is TGTGCCAGCAGTGCCCCTAGCGGGAGGGAGGGCGAGCAGTACTTC. It specifies CASSAPSGREGEQYF.

By its share, this clone is medium-sized. The chain carries TRBV11-2 and TRBJ1-1, with D tentatively TRBD1 (5 bases). The CDR3 spans 14 residues. Germline CDR1 reads SGHAT; CDR2 reads FQNNGV. V was trimmed by 5 bases and J by 8 bases, leaving 18 bases between them. The CDR3 DNA follows: TGTGCCAGCAGCCCTAGGTTGGGGGGTGCAGAAGCTTTCTTT. Translation gives CASSPRLGGAEAFF.

The chain couples TRBV27 to TRBJ2-3; possibly TRBD1 for D (6 bases). Looked up from germline, CDR1 is MNHEY and CDR2 is SMNVEV (reference sequence). Trimming shortened V by 4 bases and J by 3 bases, and 8 bases separated the two germline ends. CDR3 length equals 13 residues. The chain's CDR3 is CASSSQGTDTQYF. CDR3 bases: TGTGCCAGCAGTTCCCAGGGGACAGATACGCAGTATTTT.

This clone was observed a few times. The V and J genes are TRBV9 and TRBJ2-1; D may correspond to TRBD1 or TRBD2 (5 bases each). CDR3 length: 14 residues. Germline loops: CDR1 SGDLS, CDR2 YYNGEE. The germline V and J ends were trimmed by 0 bases and 3 bases, with 7 bases remaining between them. This CDR3 reads CASSVGDHYNEQFF. The DNA for the CDR3 is TGTGCCAGCAGCGTAGGGGACCACTACAATGAGCAGTTCTTC. Complete variable domain (other parts from reference TRBV9 and TRBJ2-1): DSGVTQTPKHLITATGQRVTLRCSPRSGDLSVYWYQQSLDQGLQFLIQYYNGEERAKGNILERFSAQQFPDLHSELNLSSLELGDSALYFCASSVGDHYNEQFFGPGTRLTVL.

The chain links TRBV4-1 to TRBJ1-4, with 7 bases identical to TRBD1. The germline V gene has CDR1 MGHRA and CDR2 YSYEKL. Trimming at V came to 6 bases and at J to 8 bases, leaving 9 bases not matched to a gene. This CDR3 has 14 amino acids. The CDR3 loop is CASSKDRWDEKLFF. In nucleotides, the CDR3 is TGCGCCAGCAGTAAGGACAGGTGGGACGAAAAACTGTTTTTT.

This rearrangement joins TRBV4-1 to TRBJ2-2; 16 bases agree with TRBD2. The CDR3 has 18 residues. Germline V CDR1 and CDR2: MGHRA, YSYEKL. The ends lost 0 bases at V and 7 bases at J; junction bases unmatched: 5. CDR3 DNA: TGCGCCAGCAGCCAAGAAGGGACTAGCGGGAGGGTGGGCGGGGAGCTGTTTTTT. Translation: CASSQEGTSGRVGGELFF.

The V call is TRBV5-1, the J call TRBJ2-5; unclear D gene. V was shortened by 0 bases and J by 5 bases, with 17 bases between the two germline ends. CDR1 is SGHRS and CDR2 is YFSETQ in the germline V gene. The CDR3 has 16 residues. In nucleotides, the CDR3 is TGCGCCAGCAGCTTGGAGCTCCTAGGAGCGCGGGAGACCCAGTACTTC. As protein: CASSLELLGARETQYF.

The chain is built from TRBV19 and TRBJ2-1; D gene ambiguous. Looked up from germline, CDR1 is LNHDA and CDR2 is SQIVND (reference sequence). The V end lost 5 bases, the J end lost 0 bases, and 5 bases lay between the germline ends. The CDR3 has 13 amino acids. For the CDR3, the DNA is TGTGCCAGTAGTCCAGGCTCCTACAATGAGCAGTTCTTC. This encodes CASSPGSYNEQFF.

The V call is TRBV10-3, the J call TRBJ2-7; 7 bases match TRBD1. Germline assignment: CDR1 ENHRY and CDR2 SYGVKD. V lost 4 bases and J lost 5; bases outside the gene matches: 2. CDR3 length: 12 residues. The CDR3 is CAISVDRDEQYF. Here the CDR3 DNA reads TGTGCCATCAGTGTAGACAGGGACGAGCAGTACTTC.

V is TRBV28 and J is TRBJ2-5; D unclear. The germline V and J ends were trimmed by 2 bases and 1 base, with 17 bases remaining between them. Germline-derived CDR1 and CDR2 are MDHEN and SYDVKM. The CDR3 consists of 17 residues. In nucleotides, the CDR3 is TGTGCCAGCAGTTTACCCCGATGGGCGGCTCTCCAAGAGACCCAGTACTTC. This translates into CASSLPRWAALQETQYF. The complete variable domain, with remaining parts taken from reference TRBV28 and TRBJ2-5, reads DVKVTQSSRYLVKRTGEKVFLECVQDMDHENMFWYRQDPGLGLRLIYFSYDVKMKEKGDIPEGYSVSREKKERFSLILESASTNQTSMYLCASSLPRWAALQETQYFGPGTRLLVL.

The chain joins TRBV5-1 to TRBJ1-5; TRBD1 is a possible D gene (6 bases). Germline CDR1 reads SGHRS; CDR2 reads YFSETQ. The CDR3 totals 15 residues. Trimming took 0 bases from V and 7 from J, leaving 14 bases between them. The CDR3 DNA is TGCGCCAGCAGCTTGGCAGGGGTGGGGGGGCAGCCCCAGCATTTT. This gives the protein CASSLAGVGGQPQHF.

The J gene is TRBJ2-2, the V gene TRBV12-5; no clear D. There are 14 residues in the CDR3. CDR1 LGHNT and CDR2 FRNRAP come from the germline V gene. V was cut by 3 bases and J by 4 bases, with 9 bases left in between. The DNA for the CDR3 is TGTGCTAGTGGTTTAGGTTATACCACCGGGGAGCTGTTTTTT. This codes for CASGLGYTTGELFF. The complete variable domain, with remaining parts taken from reference TRBV12-5 and TRBJ2-2, reads DARVTQTPRHKVTEMGQEVTMRCQPILGHNTVFWYRQTMMQGLELLAYFRNRAPLDDSGMPKDRFSAEMPDATLATLKIQPSEPRDSAVYFCASGLGYTTGELFFGEGSRLTVL.

CDR3: CASSIDRGGTDTQYF. The DNA for the CDR3 is TGTGCCAGCAGCATCGACAGGGGAGGTACAGATACGCAGTATTTT. The chain employs TRBV5-5 and TRBJ2-3; 8 nucleotides agree with TRBD1. The CDR3 has 15 residues. Germline V lookup: CDR1 SGHKS, CDR2 YYEKEE (reference sequence). V dropped 4 bases and J dropped 3; count of bases not matched to a gene: 7.

This clone has more than one count but fewer than ten. The chain carries TRBV9 and TRBJ2-2, with D possibly matching TRBD2 (6 bases). This CDR3 region has 17 residues. V was shortened by 0 bases and J by 1 base, with 13 bases between the two germline ends. From germline, CDR1 is SGDLS and CDR2 YYNGEE. CDR3 coding DNA: TGTGCCAGCAGCGTAGGTTTGGTGGGAGGGAACACCGGGGAGCTGTTTTTT. Protein product: CASSVGLVGGNTGELFF.

The chain couples TRBV7-6 to TRBJ2-5, with 8 bases aligning to TRBD2. With 1 base clipped from V and 1 base from J, the junction kept 5 bases outside the gene matches. CDR3 length: 16 residues. CDR1 SGHVS and CDR2 FNYEAQ come from the germline V gene. The DNA for the CDR3 is TGTGCCAGCAGCTTAGAATTAGCGGGACTCCAAGAGACCCAGTACTTC. It codes for CASSLELAGLQETQYF. Supplemented by reference TRBV7-6 and TRBJ2-5, the full variable domain reads GAGVSQSPRYKVTKRGQDVALRCDPISGHVSLYWYRQALGQGPEFLTYFNYEAQQDKSGLPNDRFSAERPEGSISTLTIQRTEQRDSAMYRCASSLELAGLQETQYFGPGTRLLVL.

The chain carries TRBV14 and TRBJ2-7; the match to TRBD2 covers 9 bases. Germline V gives CDR1 SGHDN, CDR2 FVKESK. The CDR3 runs 16 residues. With V trimmed by 5 bases and J by 3 bases, 11 bases remained unmatched. As DNA, the CDR3 is TGTGCCAGCAGCGTTGGGAGCGGGAGGAGGCGCTACGAGCAGTACTTC. This sequence encodes CASSVGSGRRRYEQYF. Drawing the rest from reference TRBV14 and TRBJ2-7, the complete variable domain is EAGVTQFPSHSVIEKGQTVTLRCDPISGHDNLYWYRRVMGKEIKFLLHFVKESKQDESGMPNNRFLAERTGGTYSTLKVQPAELEDSGVYFCASSVGSGRRRYEQYFGPGTRLTVT.

In its sample, this clone was seen a few times. V gene TRBV29-1 combines with J gene TRBJ1-1; no clear D gene. Germline lookup yields CDR1 SQVTM and CDR2 ANQGSEA. V was shortened by 2 bases and J by 5 bases, with 15 bases between the two germline ends. This CDR3 comprises 14 residues. The CDR3 sequence: CSVERSAAQTEAFF. CDR3 coding DNA: TGCAGCGTTGAACGATCCGCGGCTCAGACTGAAGCTTTCTTT.

This chain joins TRBV4-1 and TRBJ2-7; D call uncertain. The CDR3 sequence is 13 residues long. V was shortened by 0 bases and J by 7 bases, with 10 bases between the two germline ends. CDR1 is MGHRA, CDR2 YSYEKL, per germline. The CDR3 loop reads CASSQENRWEQYF. The DNA for the CDR3 is TGCGCCAGCAGCCAAGAGAATCGTTGGGAGCAGTACTTC.

The gene calls are TRBV7-2 and TRBJ1-2; D is possibly TRBD1 (5 bases). The germline V gene encodes CDR1 SGHTA and CDR2 FQGNSA. This CDR3 has 14 amino acids. Trimming removed 4 bases at V and 6 bases at J, with 15 bases between. CDR3 region: CASSWDSRWDGYTF. CDR3 DNA sequence: TGTGCCAGCAGCTGGGACTCCCGATGGGATGGCTACACCTTC.

This clone was detected only a few times. The chain employs TRBV29-1 and TRBJ1-5, with D tentatively TRBD1 (6 bases). The V gene's germline CDR1 is SQVTM and CDR2 ANQGSEA. This CDR3 has 13 residues. The V gene lost 5 bases and the J gene lost 6 bases, with 14 bases spanning the gap. CDR3 region: CSVSTGKGQPQHF. The DNA of the CDR3 is TGCAGCGTTAGTACAGGGAAGGGTCAGCCCCAGCATTTT.

The rearrangement links TRBV19 to TRBJ1-1, with a tentative D call TRBD1 (6 bases). The germline V and J ends were trimmed by 5 bases and 5 bases, with 15 bases remaining between them. Germline CDR1 and CDR2: LNHDA and SQIVND (reference sequence). CDR3 length: 14 residues. CDR3 nucleotides: TGTGCCAGTAGTCCCGACAGGTGGGAGACTGAAGCTTTCTTT. Its translation: CASSPDRWETEAFF.

The CDR3 here is CASSAGGEETQYF. The CDR3 DNA reads TGTGCCAGCAGTGCCGGTGGGGAGGAGACCCAGTACTTC. The chain carries TRBV25-1 and TRBJ2-5, with D tentatively TRBD2 (5 bases). Germline V CDR1 and CDR2: MGHDK, SYGVNS. The CDR3 is 13 residues long. The V end was cut by 4 bases, the J end by 5 bases, with 11 bases between.

This clone was counted only a few times. The V call is TRBV7-2, the J call TRBJ1-5; 7 nucleotides align to TRBD1. After removal of 1 base from V and 4 bases from J, the junction contained 4 bases not matched to a gene. The CDR3 is 15 amino acids. Germline CDR1 is SGHTA and CDR2 is FQGNSA. The CDR3 region is CASSLGSGGNQPQHF. The CDR3 DNA sequence: TGTGCCAGCAGCTTAGGCTCAGGGGGTAATCAGCCCCAGCATTTT.

This chain joins TRBV10-2 and TRBJ1-5; D unclear. This CDR3 has 16 residues. CDR1 and CDR2 (germline): WSHSY, SAAADI. V lost 0 bases and J lost 0, with 9 bases in between. DNA of the CDR3: TGCGCCAGCAGTGAGTCAGTCCCCTATAGCAATCAGCCCCAGCATTTT. Encoded protein: CASSESVPYSNQPQHF.

The chain combines TRBV5-1 with TRBJ2-7, with D unclear. Germline assignment: CDR1 SGHRS and CDR2 YFSETQ. V was cut by 0 bases and J by 3 bases, with 10 bases left in between. The length of the CDR3 is 14 residues. This CDR3 is CASSLGSPLYEQYF. DNA of the CDR3: TGCGCCAGCAGCTTGGGGTCCCCGCTCTACGAGCAGTACTTC.

V and J are TRBV2 and TRBJ1-1, with D possibly TRBD1 on 5 matching bases. Germline loops: CDR1 SNHLY, CDR2 FYNNEI. V lost 6 bases and J lost 3, with 20 bases in between. This CDR3 spans 16 amino acids. The CDR3 loop is CASRQRWVGGDTEAFF. The CDR3 region has the DNA TGTGCCAGCAGACAAAGGTGGGTGGGGGGGGACACTGAAGCTTTCTTT.

This sequence joins TRBV6-5 and TRBJ2-5; D is unresolved. The CDR3 covers 14 residues. The V gene's germline CDR1 is MNHEY and CDR2 SVGAGI. Trimming took off 0 bases at V and 1 base at J, with 6 bases between the two ends. The CDR3: CASSYSGGQETQYF. The CDR3 DNA is TGTGCCAGCAGTTACTCGGGCGGCCAAGAGACCCAGTACTTC.

Written as DNA, the CDR3 is TGCAGTGCTAGGTTCCAGGATACCCAGTACTTC. The encoded protein is CSARFQDTQYF. The genes are TRBV20-1 and TRBJ2-5; D call uncertain. CDR3 length: 11 residues. CDR1 and CDR2 (germline): DFQATT, SNEGSKA (reference sequence). The V end lost 3 bases, the J end lost 8 bases, and 10 bases lay between the germline ends.

This clone was picked up a small number of times. The chain recombines TRBV4-1 with TRBJ2-5; possibly TRBD1 or TRBD2 for D (5 bases each). This CDR3 region has 14 residues. The V and J ends lost 0 bases and 4 bases respectively, with 9 bases between them. CDR1 and CDR2 from the germline V gene are MGHRA and YSYEKL. CDR3 sequence: CASSQEVGRETQYF. The CDR3 DNA reads as TGCGCCAGCAGCCAAGAAGTGGGACGAGAGACCCAGTACTTC.